A selection of T cell receptor beta chains follows, all from one sample in a study of naive and memory T cell subsets. TCRdb passed the 5' RACE reads through MiXCR, listing each CDR3 protein once. The sample includes about 48,000 distinct CDR3 sequences, 4.7% of them seen just once. Receptors were obtained from a female donor in good health. The CDR3 runs from the conserved cysteine through the conserved F or W. A D gene is named only where the DNA matches it firmly.

j_call v_call d_call cdr3_aa
TRBJ2-5 TRBV6-5 NA CASSYRGIQETQYF
TRBJ2-7 TRBV7-9 NA CASSPGAGAGDTYEQYF
TRBJ2-3 TRBV28 NA CASIAAGGGDTQYF
TRBJ2-3 TRBV20-1 NA CSALRRGDTQYF
TRBJ1-1 TRBV11-2 TRBD1 CASSDRAYDTEAFF
TRBJ1-3 TRBV6-5 TRBD1 CASRSDRGLANTIYF
TRBJ2-3 TRBV6-6 NA CASSYGRAADTQYF
TRBJ2-2 TRBV4-3 NA CASSPGWTGELFF
TRBJ1-5 TRBV29-1 NA CSVGGLNQPQHF
TRBJ1-5 TRBV29-1 NA CSVEIGGSQPQHF
TRBJ2-3 TRBV11-2 TRBD1 CASSPGTGGYTQYF
TRBJ1-2 TRBV9 NA CASSPGFNYGDTF
TRBJ2-4 TRBV12-3/TRBV12-4 NA CASSSPTGGGGNIQYF
TRBJ1-5 TRBV7-2 NA CASSYEDGINQPQHF
TRBJ2-5 TRBV5-1 NA CASSFAREVQETQYF
TRBJ1-2 TRBV18 TRBD1 CASSSPGTGNYGDTF
TRBJ2-1 TRBV6-2/TRBV6-3 TRBD2 CASSLTSGRRNEQFF
TRBJ2-2 TRBV28 TRBD2 CASSTRLAGNTGELFF
TRBJ2-5 TRBV29-1 TRBD1 CSARDRDRPQETQYF
TRBJ1-1 TRBV18 TRBD1 CASSPIQGVDTEAFF
TRBJ1-5 TRBV20-1 NA CSARSREGNQPQHF
TRBJ1-6 TRBV12-3/TRBV12-4 NA CASSLGQNSPLHF
TRBJ1-1 TRBV29-1 TRBD1 CSVSRQGPSYTEAFF
TRBJ2-4 TRBV5-1 NA CASSWVAGKTKNIQYF
TRBJ2-3 TRBV7-3 NA CASSLTGLFTDTQYF
TRBJ2-2 TRBV6-4 NA CASSETGDTGELFF
TRBJ2-7 TRBV27 TRBD2 CASSPSSGAKSYEQYF
TRBJ1-2 TRBV19 NA CASFEGRGYTF
TRBJ2-2 TRBV7-3 TRBD2 CASSPSGRAWGTGELFF
TRBJ1-1 TRBV20-1 NA CSARDVRGNTEAFF
TRBJ2-1 TRBV12-3/TRBV12-4 TRBD2 CASTIGTSGSEEQFF
TRBJ2-2 TRBV29-1 NA CSALREGWTGELFF
TRBJ2-1 TRBV14 NA CASSQFNEQFF
TRBJ2-1 TRBV11-3 TRBD2 CASSPLSGSEEQFF
TRBJ2-7 TRBV20-1 NA CSASPTPGAPHEQYF
TRBJ1-2 TRBV3-1 NA CASSPPGGNYGDTF
TRBJ2-3 TRBV19 TRBD2 CATRTASGRADTQYF
TRBJ2-1 TRBV19 NA CASSIVQNSYNEQFF
TRBJ2-1 TRBV6-5 NA CASSSRDNTYNNEQFF
TRBJ1-2 TRBV10-2 NA CASSETGDYGYTF
TRBJ1-5 TRBV28 NA CASSLGQHNQPQHF
TRBJ2-3 TRBV5-5 TRBD2 CASSLEREGPPTQYF
TRBJ2-3 TRBV29-1 NA CSVGVGAF
TRBJ1-1 TRBV29-1 NA CSVEARYRLNTEAFF
TRBJ1-2 TRBV20-1 NA CSARQITGVGGYTF
TRBJ2-7 TRBV6-5 NA CASSYSYRANEQYF
TRBJ2-3 TRBV12-3/TRBV12-4 NA CASSPYREGTDTQYF